The TCR beta chain described here comes from a study of blood T cells in healthy people across ages. Study-wide findings and caveats: Lack of knowledge of donor CMV status possibly confounded expanded clonotype changes. Older age coincided with a roughly linear decline in TCR beta diversity per million T cells.

The authors ran a second PCR of about 6 to 11 cycles using a sample-barcoded 5' primer and a J-beta primer mix. TCRdb re-analysed the 5' RACE reads in MiXCR, keeping a single row per CDR3 protein. The profile shows 630,000 or so distinct CDR3 sequences, approximately 29% of them singletons. Trimming cost V 1 base and J 3 bases, with 9 bases left between them. The CDR3 runs to 14 residues. Germline V gives CDR1 LGHNA, CDR2 YSLEER. With respect to this clonotype: Its antigen is unidentified.

Specimen: blood. The rearrangement uses TRBV4-3 and TRBJ2-5; D is ambiguous. This receptor was taken from a woman of 80 years or more in good health. CDR3 in amino acids: CASSQGFGEETQYF. Here the CDR3 DNA reads TGCGCCAGCAGCCAAGGGTTTGGGGAAGAGACCCAGTACTTC.